These 11 T cell receptor beta chains were all obtained from the same sample, sequenced in a study of STAT5B mutations in CD4+ large granular lymphocyte leukemia. The data were produced by immunoSEQ multiplex PCR, yet TCRdb's version contains in-frame clones alone and is incomplete. This table has tens of thousands of clones, around 80% appearing once. The sample consisted of CD4+ T cells from blood buffy coats. The source of these receptors is a human donor in good health.

This clone was counted a single time. The rearrangement links TRBV19 to TRBJ1-2; D is unresolved. The CDR3 runs to 13 residues. Trimming left V 6 bases short and J 0 bases short, with 8 bases between. CDR1 and CDR2 (germline): LNHDA, SQIVND (reference sequence). The CDR3 spells CASRGTANYGYTF. For the CDR3, the DNA is TGTGCCAGTAGAGGAACAGCTAACTATGGCTACACCTTC. Drawing the rest from reference TRBV19 and TRBJ1-2, the complete variable domain is DGGITQSPKYLFRKEGQNVTLSCEQNLNHDAMYWYRQDPGQGLRLIYYSQIVNDFQKGDIAEGYSVSREKKESFPLTVTSAQKNPTAFYLCASRGTANYGYTFGSGTRLTVV.

This chain joins TRBV5-1 and TRBJ2-3; the match to TRBD2 covers 7 bases. Germline CDR1 is SGHRS and CDR2 is YFSETQ. The ends lost 4 bases at V and 1 base at J; junction bases unmatched: 3. The CDR3 is 14 residues long. The chain's CDR3 is CASSPTSRTDTQYF. Written as DNA, the CDR3 is TGCGCCAGCAGCCCGACTAGCCGCACAGATACGCAGTATTTT.

V and J are TRBV5-1 and TRBJ2-1; 10 nucleotides align to TRBD1. The germline V gene has CDR1 SGHRS and CDR2 YFSETQ. The CDR3 has 16 amino acids. V lost 3 bases, J lost 7 bases, and 10 bases stayed unmatched. The DNA for the CDR3 is TGCGCCAGCAGCTCGACTGGACAGGGGGTGTGGAATGAGCAGTTCTTC. Residues: CASSSTGQGVWNEQFF.

V and J are TRBV6-6 and TRBJ2-2; perhaps TRBD1 as D (6 bases). The CDR3 length is 14 residues. V lost 8 bases to trimming and J lost 3 bases, with 13 bases between them. Germline assignment: CDR1 MNHNY and CDR2 SVGAGI (reference sequence). This CDR3 is CASGAGEYTGELFF. DNA of the CDR3: TGTGCCAGCGGGGCAGGGGAATACACCGGGGAGCTGTTTTTT.

The chain links TRBV2 to TRBJ2-5, with 9 bases lining up with TRBD1. Germline V gene data show CDR1 as SNHLY and CDR2 as FYNNEI. This CDR3 has 17 residues. V lost 1 base, J lost 4 bases, and 10 bases stayed unmatched. This chain's CDR3 is CASSEEGTGQGLETQYF. CDR3 in DNA: TGTGCCAGCAGTGAAGAGGGGACAGGGCAGGGGTTAGAGACCCAGTACTTC.

V is TRBV6-5 and J is TRBJ1-5, with D possibly matching TRBD1 (6 bases). CDR1 and CDR2 (germline): MNHEY, SVGAGI. The V and J ends lost 6 bases and 1 base respectively, with 10 bases between them. This CDR3 region has 14 residues. CDR3 coding DNA: TGTGCCAGCAGCCCTAGGGGGAGCAATCAGCCCCAGCATTTT. Protein sequence: CASSPRGSNQPQHF.

This clone occurred a few times. The chain uses TRBV11-1 and TRBJ2-7, with 10 bases that match TRBD2. Trimming removed 1 base from V and 4 bases from J; junction bases left unmatched: 4. The CDR3 is 15 residues long. Germline CDR1 and CDR2: SGHAT and FQDESV (reference sequence). This chain's CDR3 is CASSLESGRAYEQYF. CDR3 bases: TGTGCCAGCAGCTTAGAAAGCGGGAGGGCATACGAGCAGTACTTC.

The chain carries TRBV27 and TRBJ1-1; D gene unclear. The length of the CDR3 is 13 residues. V lost 5 bases and J lost 0, with 7 bases in between. Germline lookup yields CDR1 MNHEY and CDR2 SMNVEV (reference sequence). This chain's CDR3 is CASSLQLNTEAFF. The CDR3 nucleotides are TGTGCCAGCAGTCTTCAACTGAACACTGAAGCTTTCTTT.

The J gene is TRBJ2-7, the V gene TRBV18; D gene ambiguous. This CDR3 contains 13 residues. CDR1 and CDR2 (germline): KGHSH, LQKENI. Deletions cut 3 bases from V and 4 bases from J, with 10 bases between. The CDR3 region is CASSPPTRYEQYF. The CDR3 nucleotides are TGTGCCAGCTCACCTCCAACGCGGTACGAGCAGTACTTC.

The chain couples TRBV7-2 to TRBJ1-3, with D unclear. Germline values: CDR1 SGHTA, CDR2 FQGNSA. The CDR3 has 15 residues. Trimming stripped 2 bases from V and 0 bases from J, with 8 bases between. DNA for the CDR3: TGTGCCAGCAGCTTACAAGCAGGCTCTGGAAACACCATATATTTT. As protein: CASSLQAGSGNTIYF.

The chain has TRBV4-2 and TRBJ2-7; 7 bases map to TRBD2. Germline CDR1 is LGHNA and CDR2 is YNFKEQ. There are 15 residues in the CDR3. V gave up 1 base and J gave up 0 bases; unmatched junction bases: 3. The CDR3 nucleotides read TGTGCCAGCAGCCAAGTATCTAGCGGCTCCTACGAGCAGTACTTC. This translates into CASSQVSSGSYEQYF.